The 31 T cell receptor beta chains listed next were all sequenced from one sample in a study of blood T cell repertoires in COVID-19 (TCRdb year 2020). Libraries were prepared through the immunoSEQ multiplex PCR assay. The table comes from immuneACCESS by way of TCRdb, which keeps in-frame sequences with V and J called. Part of the clones is missing from these tables; in studies checked, under half for an unresolved V gene and the rest for unknown reasons. Within this sample are about 200,000 clones, with roughly 90% of them counted one time only. The top ten clonotypes cover 6.5% to 9% of the sample. Material: PBMCs or T cells enriched from blood (not recorded which). These receptors were collected from a young woman who had recovered from COVID-19.

CDR3 region: CASSLDSGTGGNTIYF. The DNA for the CDR3 is TGTGCCAGCAGTTTGGACTCCGGGACAGGGGGAAACACCATATATTTT. The V call is TRBV28, the J call TRBJ1-3; 9 positions agree with TRBD1. The germline V gene has CDR1 MDHEN and CDR2 SYDVKM. The CDR3 spans 16 residues. The V and J ends lost 3 bases and 4 bases, in that order; junction bases with no gene match: 7.

CDR3 protein: CASSADSGGVYSNQPQHF. Here the CDR3 DNA reads TGTGCCAGCAGTGCGGACAGTGGGGGGGTTTATAGCAATCAGCCCCAGCATTTT. This chain uses TRBV6-1 with TRBJ1-5, with D tentatively TRBD1 (6 bases). Trimming took off 4 bases at V and 0 bases at J, with 19 bases between the two ends. The CDR3 consists of 18 residues. Germline CDR1 is MNHNS and CDR2 is SASEGT.

In DNA, the CDR3 is TGCGCCAGCAGCTTGGCCGGTGGACAGGGAGGAGGTGGAAACACCATATATTTT. Amino acid sequence: CASSLAGGQGGGGNTIYF. The V and J genes are TRBV5-1 and TRBJ1-3, with 8 bases identical to TRBD1. Germline loops: CDR1 SGHRS, CDR2 YFSETQ. V shed 0 bases, J shed 3 bases, and the junction held 11 bases outside the gene matches. The CDR3 runs 18 residues. Supplemented by reference TRBV5-1 and TRBJ1-3, the full variable domain reads KAGVTQTPRYLIKTRGQQVTLSCSPISGHRSVSWYQQTPGQGLQFLFEYFSETQRNKGNFPGRFSGRQFSNSRSEMNVSTLELGDSALYLCASSLAGGQGGGGNTIYFGEGSWLTVV.

V and J are TRBV9 and TRBJ2-1, with TRBD2 identical over 10 bases. CDR3 length: 13 residues. Germline loops: CDR1 SGDLS, CDR2 YYNGEE. J lost 9 bases, V lost 3 bases, and 3 bases had no gene match. The CDR3 is CASSGTSGGEQFF. As DNA, the CDR3 is TGTGCCAGCAGCGGGACTAGCGGCGGTGAGCAGTTCTTC.

This sequence joins TRBV24-1 and TRBJ2-5; D is possibly TRBD2 (7 bases). CDR1 is KGHDR, CDR2 SFDVKD, per germline. Trimming left V 4 bases short and J 1 base short, with 12 bases between. CDR3 length: 15 amino acids. This CDR3 reads CATSDSGGPQETQYF. The CDR3 DNA sequence: TGTGCCACCAGTGACTCCGGGGGGCCCCAAGAGACCCAGTACTTC.

Only one count was recorded for this clone. The chain couples TRBV24-1 to TRBJ2-5; D is uncertain. CDR1 is KGHDR, CDR2 SFDVKD, per germline. This CDR3 is built from 13 residues. V was cut by 5 bases and J by 5 bases, with 11 bases left in between. The CDR3 bases are TGTGCCACCAGTGCCCCAGGTGGGGAGACCCAGTACTTC. Protein sequence: CATSAPGGETQYF.

The chain joins TRBV4-2 to TRBJ1-6; D perhaps matches TRBD1 (5 bases). CDR1 and CDR2 (germline): LGHNA, YNFKEQ. V was cut by 1 base and J by 5 bases, with 9 bases left in between. This CDR3 spans 15 amino acids. The CDR3 DNA follows: TGTGCCAGCAGCCAAGTCTCGACAGATAATTCACCCCTCCACTTT. It encodes CASSQVSTDNSPLHF.

The V and J genes are TRBV3-1 (or the pseudogene TRBV3-2) and TRBJ2-7, with 8 nucleotides matching TRBD1. Trimming removed 4 bases from V and 5 bases from J; junction bases left unmatched: 7. Looked up from germline, CDR1 is LGHDT and CDR2 is YNNKEL (reference sequence). This CDR3 is 14 amino acids long. CDR3 in amino acids: CASSPRTGSNEQYF. CDR3 nucleotide sequence: TGTGCCAGCAGCCCCCGGACAGGGAGCAACGAGCAGTACTTC.

V and J are TRBV28 and TRBJ1-1; no clear D. The V gene's germline CDR1 is MDHEN and CDR2 SYDVKM. There are 13 residues in the CDR3. V dropped 5 bases and J dropped 9 bases, with 16 bases sitting between them. The DNA of the CDR3 is TGTGCCAGCAGTAGAAAGAGGAGGTCTCAAGCTTTCTTT. Translation gives CASSRKRRSQAFF.

J is TRBJ1-2 and V is TRBV6-5; possible D gene TRBD1, 6 bases. Germline CDR1 and CDR2: MNHEY and SVGAGI. The V and J ends lost 9 bases and 1 base respectively, with 15 bases between them. This CDR3 has 14 residues. In DNA, the CDR3 is TGTGCCAGTTTTGGACAGTTACTTAACTATGGCTACACCTTC. The encoded protein is CASFGQLLNYGYTF.

The rearrangement joins TRBV9 to TRBJ2-7, with TRBD1 as a possible D gene (6 bases). V was cut by 0 bases and J by 3 bases, with 13 bases left in between. Germline assignment: CDR1 SGDLS and CDR2 YYNGEE. There are 15 residues in the CDR3. CDR3 sequence (DNA): TGTGCCAGCAGCGTAGGTCTGGGGGCCGGCTACGAGCAGTACTTC. This encodes CASSVGLGAGYEQYF. Full variable domain (remainder filled in from reference TRBV9 and TRBJ2-7): DSGVTQTPKHLITATGQRVTLRCSPRSGDLSVYWYQQSLDQGLQFLIQYYNGEERAKGNILERFSAQQFPDLHSELNLSSLELGDSALYFCASSVGLGAGYEQYFGPGTRLTVT.

The chain recombines TRBV28 with TRBJ2-5; TRBD1 matches 10 bases. Germline CDR1 reads MDHEN; CDR2 reads SYDVKM. With V trimmed by 8 bases and J by 8 bases, 8 bases remained unmatched. The CDR3 is 13 residues long. The CDR3 loop reads CASQGTGEYTQYF. CDR3 in DNA: TGTGCCAGCCAAGGGACAGGGGAGTATACCCAGTACTTC.

In the case of this clone: The identical CDR3 is also encoded by other nucleotide sequences in the sample. The gene calls are TRBV7-9 and TRBJ1-6; 8 nucleotides agree with TRBD1. The CDR3 is 14 amino acids. V dropped 2 bases and J dropped 10; count of bases not matched to a gene: 4. Germline V gene lookup returns CDR1 SEHNR and CDR2 FQNEAQ (reference sequence). The CDR3 nucleotides read TGTGCCAGCAGCTTACAGGGGGCAGGGTCACCCCTCCACTTT. Its protein is CASSLQGAGSPLHF.

J is TRBJ2-3 and V is TRBV5-1, with D perhaps TRBD2 (6 bases). This CDR3 spans 13 amino acids. V lost 0 bases to trimming and J lost 12 bases, with 14 bases between them. CDR1 is SGHRS, CDR2 YFSETQ, per germline. CDR3 sequence: CASSLAGLPSQYF. The CDR3 coding sequence is TGCGCCAGCAGCTTGGCGGGACTCCCTTCCCAGTATTTT.

The chain is built from TRBV5-5 and TRBJ2-7; TRBD1 is a possible D gene (5 bases). Germline V gene sequence: CDR1 SGHKS, CDR2 YYEKEE (reference sequence). The CDR3 is 16 residues long. Trimming removed 0 bases from V and 4 bases from J, with 17 bases in between. The CDR3, as DNA: TGTGCCAGCAGCTTGGGACCTCCGGACATGGGGTACGAGCAGTACTTC. Translation: CASSLGPPDMGYEQYF.

This clone has only one observation. The rearrangement links TRBV28 to TRBJ1-5; maybe TRBD1 (5 bases). CDR3 size: 12 residues. The germline V gene encodes CDR1 MDHEN and CDR2 SYDVKM. The V gene lost 8 bases and the J gene lost 6 bases, with 11 bases spanning the gap. The CDR3 sequence: CASGGVSQPQHF. In DNA, the CDR3 is TGTGCCAGCGGGGGGGTTAGTCAGCCCCAGCATTTT.

The J gene is TRBJ2-7, the V gene TRBV7-2, with TRBD2 matching 8 bases. V lost 5 bases, J lost 0 bases, and 9 bases stayed unmatched. The CDR3 is 16 residues long. Germline V CDR1 and CDR2: SGHTA, FQGNSA. For the CDR3, the DNA is TGTGCCAGCAGCCCCGAAGCGGGGGCGAGCTCCTACGAGCAGTACTTC. Translation gives CASSPEAGASSYEQYF.

The V and J genes are TRBV28 and TRBJ1-2, with D tentatively TRBD1 (6 bases). Trimming shortened V by 3 bases and J by 8 bases, and 13 bases separated the two germline ends. Germline loops: CDR1 MDHEN, CDR2 SYDVKM. This CDR3 has 13 amino acids. In DNA, the CDR3 is TGTGCCAGCAGTTTCTGGTCAGGGGCAGGCTACACCTTC. Protein sequence: CASSFWSGAGYTF.

The chain combines TRBV28 with TRBJ2-7; D is unclear. The CDR3 has 11 residues. The germline V gene encodes CDR1 MDHEN and CDR2 SYDVKM. V dropped 5 bases and J dropped 2 bases, with 4 bases sitting between them. This chain's CDR3 is CASSTAYEQYF. The CDR3 nucleotides read TGTGCCAGCAGTACGGCCTACGAGCAGTACTTC.

The chain recombines TRBV9 with TRBJ2-6; perhaps TRBD1 as D (5 bases). V was trimmed by 3 bases and J by 0 bases, leaving 10 bases between them. There are 16 residues in the CDR3. Germline CDR1 is SGDLS and CDR2 is YYNGEE. The DNA for the CDR3 is TGTGCCAGCAGCGCCGACGACAGCTCTGGGGCCAACGTCCTGACTTTC. It codes for CASSADDSSGANVLTF. Combining the CDR3 with reference TRBV9 and TRBJ2-6 gives the whole variable domain DSGVTQTPKHLITATGQRVTLRCSPRSGDLSVYWYQQSLDQGLQFLIQYYNGEERAKGNILERFSAQQFPDLHSELNLSSLELGDSALYFCASSADDSSGANVLTFGAGSRLTVL.

The chain employs TRBV5-5 and TRBJ1-5; D remains unclear. V was clipped by 3 bases and J by 0 bases, with 7 bases between them. CDR1 and CDR2 from the germline V gene are SGHKS and YYEKEE (reference sequence). CDR3 size: 14 residues. Written as DNA, the CDR3 is TGTGCCAGCAGCTCGACACATAGCAATCAGCCCCAGCATTTT. Its protein is CASSSTHSNQPQHF.

The chain carries TRBV19 and TRBJ1-1, with 11 bases aligning to TRBD1. V trimming: 3 bases; J trimming: 6 bases; junction bases outside the gene matches: 9. This CDR3 is built from 16 residues. Per the germline V gene, CDR1 is LNHDA and CDR2 is SQIVND (reference sequence). CDR3 region: CASSIRLGQGASEAFF. CDR3 sequence (DNA): TGTGCCAGTAGTATTCGGTTAGGACAGGGGGCCTCTGAAGCTTTCTTT.

The chain couples TRBV28 to TRBJ1-2; TRBD1 agrees at 8 bases. J was trimmed by 8 bases and V by 10 bases; bases with no gene match: 9. Looked up from germline, CDR1 is MDHEN and CDR2 is SYDVKM. This CDR3 has 12 residues. As DNA, the CDR3 is TGTGCCACCGAGACAGGGGCGGGGGGCTACACCTTC. Amino acid sequence: CATETGAGGYTF.

The rearrangement joins TRBV5-8 to TRBJ2-5; 14 nucleotides match TRBD2. This CDR3 region has 16 residues. The V gene's germline CDR1 is SGHTS and CDR2 YDEGEE. V shed 2 bases and J 1 base; nucleotides not matched to a gene: 1. The chain's CDR3 is CASSFGTSGGQETQYF. The CDR3 region has the DNA TGTGCCAGCAGCTTCGGGACTAGCGGGGGCCAAGAGACCCAGTACTTC.

Only a few counts were recorded for this clone. V and J are TRBV28 and TRBJ1-2; D is unclear. Between the trimmed V and J ends, which lost 3 bases and 4 bases, there was a span of 12 bases. Germline assignment: CDR1 MDHEN and CDR2 SYDVKM. This CDR3 contains 14 residues. The CDR3 sequence: CASSFYENSYGYTF. CDR3 DNA: TGTGCCAGCAGTTTTTATGAGAACAGCTATGGCTACACCTTC.

The chain links TRBV7-9 to TRBJ1-2, with 8 bases identical to TRBD1. The V gene's germline CDR1 is SEHNR and CDR2 FQNEAQ (reference sequence). Unmatched junction bases numbered 3, after V lost 5 bases and J lost 4 bases. CDR3 size: 13 residues. For the CDR3, the DNA is TGTGCCAGCAGCACTGGACAGGGCTATGGCTACACCTTC. Residues: CASSTGQGYGYTF.

The gene calls are TRBV2 and TRBJ1-1; D gene ambiguous. The CDR3 length is 12 residues. Trimming took 3 bases from V and 7 from J, leaving 9 bases between them. Looked up from germline, CDR1 is SNHLY and CDR2 is FYNNEI. The CDR3 nucleotides read TGTGCCAGCAGTGAGGACGGACTTGAAGCTTTCTTT. It is translated as CASSEDGLEAFF.

This clone was seen a few times. Different DNA sequences within this sample yield the same CDR3. The V gene is TRBV5-1, the J gene TRBJ2-1, with 12 bases fitting TRBD1. This CDR3 is built from 15 residues. Germline values: CDR1 SGHRS, CDR2 YFSETQ. V was pared by 3 bases and J by 4 bases, with 2 bases of the junction left unmatched. The CDR3 protein is CASSWGQGAYNEQFF. The CDR3 coding sequence is TGCGCCAGCAGCTGGGGACAGGGGGCATACAATGAGCAGTTCTTC.

V usage is TRBV28 and J usage is TRBJ2-3, with D possibly matching TRBD1 (6 bases). The V gene's germline CDR1 is MDHEN and CDR2 SYDVKM. The V and J ends lost 5 bases and 2 bases respectively, with 11 bases between them. This CDR3 contains 14 residues. CDR3 in amino acids: CASSAGQTTDTQYF. The CDR3 bases are TGTGCCAGCAGTGCCGGACAGACCACAGATACGCAGTATTTT.

This chain connects TRBV28 to TRBJ1-6; 8 bases line up with TRBD1. J was trimmed by 7 bases and V by 2 bases; bases with no gene match: 13. This CDR3 comprises 18 residues. Germline CDR1 and CDR2: MDHEN and SYDVKM. CDR3 nucleotides: TGTGCCAGCAGTTTAACTGGGACAGGTGGGGAAGGGAATTCACCCCTCCACTTT. Amino acid sequence: CASSLTGTGGEGNSPLHF.

This chain uses TRBV5-1 with TRBJ2-2; 9 bases match TRBD1. The germline V gene has CDR1 SGHRS and CDR2 YFSETQ. This CDR3 region has 14 residues. The junction had 4 bases not matched to a gene; V was cut back by 5 bases and J by 5 bases. This chain's CDR3 is CASSDRGMTGELFF. The CDR3 nucleotides read TGCGCCAGCAGTGACAGGGGGATGACCGGGGAGCTGTTTTTT.